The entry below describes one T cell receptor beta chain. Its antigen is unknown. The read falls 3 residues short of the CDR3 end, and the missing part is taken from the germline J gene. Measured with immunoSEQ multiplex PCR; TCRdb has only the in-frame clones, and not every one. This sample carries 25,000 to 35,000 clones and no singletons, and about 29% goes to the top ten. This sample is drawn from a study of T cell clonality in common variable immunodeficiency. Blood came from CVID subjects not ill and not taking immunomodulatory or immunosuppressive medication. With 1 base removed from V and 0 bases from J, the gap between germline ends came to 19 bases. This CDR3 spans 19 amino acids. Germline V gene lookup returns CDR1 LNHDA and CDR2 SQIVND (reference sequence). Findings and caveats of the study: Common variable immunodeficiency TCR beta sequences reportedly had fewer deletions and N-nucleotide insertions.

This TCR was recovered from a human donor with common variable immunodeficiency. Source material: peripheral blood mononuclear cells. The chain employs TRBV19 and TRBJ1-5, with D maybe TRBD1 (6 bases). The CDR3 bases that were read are TGTGCCAGTAGTATAGGGGGGCCTCGAACGAGGTATAGCAATCAGCCC. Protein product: CASSIGGPRTRYSNQP. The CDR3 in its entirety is CASSIGGPRTRYSNQPQHF. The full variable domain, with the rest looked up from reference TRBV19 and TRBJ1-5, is DGGITQSPKYLFRKEGQNVTLSCEQNLNHDAMYWYRQDPGQGLRLIYYSQIVNDFQKGDIAEGYSVSREKKESFPLTVTSAQKNPTAFYLCASSIGGPRTRYSNQPQHFGDGTRLSIL.